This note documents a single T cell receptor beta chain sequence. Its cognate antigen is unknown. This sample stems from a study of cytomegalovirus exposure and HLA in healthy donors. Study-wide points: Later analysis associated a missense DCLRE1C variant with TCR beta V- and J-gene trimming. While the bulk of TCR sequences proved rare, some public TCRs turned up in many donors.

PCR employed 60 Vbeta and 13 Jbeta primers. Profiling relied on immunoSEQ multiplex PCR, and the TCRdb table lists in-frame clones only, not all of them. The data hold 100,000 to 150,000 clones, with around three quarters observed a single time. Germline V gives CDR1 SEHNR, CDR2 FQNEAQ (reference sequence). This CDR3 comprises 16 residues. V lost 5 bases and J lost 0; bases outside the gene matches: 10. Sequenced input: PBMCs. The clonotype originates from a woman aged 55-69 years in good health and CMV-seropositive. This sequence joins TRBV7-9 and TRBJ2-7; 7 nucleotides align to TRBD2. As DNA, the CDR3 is TGTGCCAGCAGCACGCTCGGGAGCGGGGCCTCCTACGAGCAGTACTTC. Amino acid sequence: CASSTLGSGASYEQYF.